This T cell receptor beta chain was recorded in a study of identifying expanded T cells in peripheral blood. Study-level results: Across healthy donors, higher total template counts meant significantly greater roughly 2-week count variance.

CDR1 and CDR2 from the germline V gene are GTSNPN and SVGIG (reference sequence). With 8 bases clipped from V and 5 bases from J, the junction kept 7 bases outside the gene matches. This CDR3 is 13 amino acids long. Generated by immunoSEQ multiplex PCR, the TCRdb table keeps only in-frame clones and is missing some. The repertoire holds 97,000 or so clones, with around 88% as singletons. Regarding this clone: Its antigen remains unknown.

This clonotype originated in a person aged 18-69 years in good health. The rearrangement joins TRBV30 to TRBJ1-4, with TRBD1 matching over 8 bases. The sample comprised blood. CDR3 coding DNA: TGTGCCCATACCCGGACAGGGAATGAAAAACTGTTTTTT. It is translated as CAHTRTGNEKLFF.